Below are 8 T cell receptor beta chains sequenced from a single sample in a study of PD-1 blockade in classical Hodgkin lymphoma. Profiling relied on immunoSEQ multiplex PCR, and the TCRdb table lists in-frame clones only, not all of them. This repertoire shows more than 90,000 clones, more than 85% found once; its top ten account for around 6.6%. Brentuximab vedotin exposure varied, and every patient relapsed after autologous stem cell transplantation. The source was peripheral blood mononuclear cells (PBMCs), collected before the second cycle of nivolumab. The receptors originated from a human donor with classical Hodgkin lymphoma.

The rearrangement links TRBV18 to TRBJ1-1; tentatively, D is TRBD1 (5 bases). The CDR3 consists of 14 residues. V was clipped by 2 bases and J by 4 bases, with 11 bases between them. From germline, CDR1 is KGHSH and CDR2 LQKENI. CDR3 residues: CASSPGAAITEAFF. The DNA of the CDR3 is TGTGCCAGCTCACCAGGGGCGGCAATCACTGAAGCTTTCTTT.

This clone was picked up one time. J is TRBJ2-2 and V is TRBV10-1; perhaps TRBD2 as D (5 bases). The CDR3 extends over 14 amino acids. CDR1 and CDR2 from the germline V gene are WNHNN and SYGVQD (reference sequence). Trimming took 6 bases from V and 3 from J, leaving 11 bases between them. The DNA for the CDR3 is TGCGCCAGCAGGACCCCCGGGGACACCGGGGAGCTGTTTTTT. It specifies CASRTPGDTGELFF.

The chain employs TRBV28 and TRBJ1-5, with 9 bases lining up with TRBD1. CDR3 length equals 17 residues. CDR1 MDHEN and CDR2 SYDVKM come from the germline V gene. V lost 2 bases and J lost 3; bases outside the gene matches: 8. Here the CDR3 reads CASSLIPRTGDNQPQHF. CDR3 DNA sequence: TGTGCCAGCAGTTTAATCCCTCGGACAGGGGACAATCAGCCCCAGCATTTT.

The V gene is TRBV29-1, the J gene TRBJ2-1, with D perhaps matching TRBD2 (6 bases). The CDR3 sequence is 11 residues long. V lost 4 bases, J lost 9 bases, and 10 bases lay in between. Germline CDR1 SQVTM, CDR2 ANQGSEA. The CDR3 sequence: CSVAGRGEQFF. The CDR3 nucleotides are TGCAGCGTTGCAGGGCGGGGTGAGCAGTTCTTC.

As to this clone: Mismatch with germline at one junction end may stem from a read error. The rearrangement joins TRBV6-6 to TRBJ2-3; D call uncertain. Germline V gene data show CDR1 as MNHNY and CDR2 as SVGAGI (reference sequence). The CDR3 is 15 amino acids. CDR3 amino acids: CASSYSWNSRDTQYF. The CDR3 DNA reads as TGTGCCAGCAGTTACTCGTGGAATAGCAGAGATACGCAGTATTTT.

CDR3 in DNA: TGTGCCAGCAGCTCGGGACAGGGATTAGACGAGCAGTACTTC. Encoded protein: CASSSGQGLDEQYF. This sequence joins TRBV7-6 and TRBJ2-7; 9 nucleotides agree with TRBD1. Germline assignment: CDR1 SGHVS and CDR2 FNYEAQ. The V segment lost 4 bases and the J segment 5 bases; nucleotides outside the gene matches: 6. This CDR3 has 14 residues. Together with reference TRBV7-6 and TRBJ2-7, the CDR3 gives the full variable domain: GAGVSQSPRYKVTKRGQDVALRCDPISGHVSLYWYRQALGQGPEFLTYFNYEAQQDKSGLPNDRFSAERPEGSISTLTIQRTEQRDSAMYRCASSSGQGLDEQYFGPGTRLTVT.

The J gene is TRBJ2-2, the V gene TRBV19, with D possibly TRBD2 on 5 matching bases. Germline loops: CDR1 LNHDA, CDR2 SQIVND (reference sequence). The CDR3 totals 15 residues. The V and J ends lost 8 bases and 1 base respectively, with 14 bases between them. The CDR3 nucleotides read TGTGCCAGTGGAAACGGGGTAGAGAACACCGGGGAGCTGTTTTTT. This encodes CASGNGVENTGELFF. Supplemented by reference TRBV19 and TRBJ2-2, the full variable domain reads DGGITQSPKYLFRKEGQNVTLSCEQNLNHDAMYWYRQDPGQGLRLIYYSQIVNDFQKGDIAEGYSVSREKKESFPLTVTSAQKNPTAFYLCASGNGVENTGELFFGEGSRLTVL.

The chain recombines TRBV7-9 with TRBJ2-7; D gene unclear. The V gene lost 7 bases and the J gene lost 6 bases, with 10 bases spanning the gap. Germline V gene sequence: CDR1 SEHNR, CDR2 FQNEAQ (reference sequence). The length of the CDR3 is 11 residues. This chain's CDR3 is CASTIGREQYF. CDR3 nucleotides: TGTGCCAGCACCATTGGTCGCGAGCAGTACTTC.